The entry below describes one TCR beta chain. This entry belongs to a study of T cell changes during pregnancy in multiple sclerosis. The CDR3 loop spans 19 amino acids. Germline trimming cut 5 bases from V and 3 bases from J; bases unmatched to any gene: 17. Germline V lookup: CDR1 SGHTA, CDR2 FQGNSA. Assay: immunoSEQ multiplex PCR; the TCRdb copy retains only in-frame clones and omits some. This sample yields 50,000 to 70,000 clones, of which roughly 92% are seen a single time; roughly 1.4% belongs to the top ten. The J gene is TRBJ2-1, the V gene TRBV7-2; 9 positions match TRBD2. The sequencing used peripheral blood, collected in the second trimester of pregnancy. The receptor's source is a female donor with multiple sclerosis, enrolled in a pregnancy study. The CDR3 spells CASSLGAGGAFSSYNEQFF. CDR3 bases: TGTGCCAGCAGCCTAGGGGCGGGAGGGGCCTTTTCAAGCTACAATGAGCAGTTCTTC.